These T cell receptor beta chains were read from a single sample in a study of vaccination and CD4 T cells after COVID-19. Each CDR3 protein gets one entry after TCRdb re-called the PCR reads with MiXCR. The sample lists roughly 20,000 distinct CDR3 sequences, 45% to 50% occurring once. Their antigens remain unidentified. Material for sequencing was CD4+ T cells from blood, cultured in vitro. The receptors originated from a human donor who had recovered from COVID-19. Each CDR3 is given with its conserved first and last residue. Fields, in order: clone size, J gene, V gene, D gene, CDR3 protein, CDR3 DNA. D genes are given only for firm matches. Size tells how often a clone was seen (once, few, many) or the class of an expanded clone, and some rows leave it out.

few TRBJ1-2 TRBV24-1 NA CATSDGSTNYGYTF TGTGCCACCAGTGATGGCAGCACTAACTATGGCTACACCTTC
NA TRBJ1-2 TRBV7-2 TRBD1 CASSLRGGNGDYTF TGTGCCAGCAGCTTGCGAGGGGGCAACGGGGACTACACCTTC
NA TRBJ2-7 TRBV20-1 NA CSATQFSGFAYGQYF TGCAGTGCTACCCAATTTTCAGGGTTTGCGTACGGGCAGTACTTC
few TRBJ1-2 TRBV6-1 NA CASTMSGYGYTF TGTGCCAGCACCATGTCAGGGTATGGCTACACCTTC
NA TRBJ2-3 TRBV7-3 NA CASSQGATDTQYF TGTGCCAGCAGCCAGGGAGCCACAGATACGCAGTATTTT
NA TRBJ1-2 TRBV7-2 TRBD1 CASSLGGQGTNYGYTF TGTGCCAGCAGCTTGGGGGGACAGGGGACTAACTATGGCTACACCTTC
NA TRBJ1-1 TRBV30 NA CAWAIGPRDTEAFF TGTGCCTGGGCCATAGGGCCCCGGGACACTGAAGCTTTCTTT
NA TRBJ2-7 TRBV24-1 NA CATSETGPSYEQYF TGTGCCACCAGTGAAACAGGGCCCTCCTACGAGCAGTACTTC
NA TRBJ1-2 TRBV5-4 NA CASSLAYRFYGYTF TGTGCCAGCAGCTTGGCTTATAGGTTTTATGGCTACACCTTC
NA TRBJ1-2 TRBV27 NA CASSPTGVYGYTF TGTGCCAGCAGTCCTACAGGAGTCTATGGCTACACCTTC
NA TRBJ1-5 TRBV7-2 NA CASSQGFRPQHF TGTGCCAGCAGTCAGGGGTTCAGGCCCCAGCATTTT
NA TRBJ1-1 TRBV6-1 NA CASSDTEAFF TGTGCCAGCAGTGATACTGAAGCTTTCTTT
few TRBJ1-5 TRBV6-1 TRBD1 CASSDGQGGHQPQHF TGTGCCAGCAGTGACGGACAGGGGGGGCATCAGCCCCAGCATTTT
NA TRBJ1-2 TRBV27 NA CASSRGGNYGYTF TGTGCCAGCAGCCGGGGTGGTAACTATGGCTACACCTTC
NA TRBJ2-2 TRBV27 NA CASSFWAIKPGELFF TGTGCCAGCAGTTTCTGGGCCATAAAACCCGGGGAGCTGTTTTTT
NA TRBJ2-7 TRBV6-1 NA CASPRGAGPYEQYF TGTGCCAGCCCCAGAGGGGCAGGGCCTTACGAGCAGTACTTC
NA TRBJ2-3 TRBV10-3 TRBD2 CAISEQRGAGDTQYF TGTGCCATCAGTGAGCAGCGGGGCGCGGGAGATACGCAGTATTTT
NA TRBJ2-3 TRBV10-2 NA CASSDPRGLEDTQYF TGCGCCAGCAGTGATCCCAGGGGTTTGGAAGATACGCAGTATTTT
NA TRBJ1-3 TRBV28 NA CASSLRVQQGGNTIYF TGTGCCAGCAGTTTACGGGTTCAACAGGGTGGAAACACCATATATTTT
few TRBJ1-5 TRBV20-1 TRBD1 CSAPGTGVQPQHF TGCAGTGCTCCCGGGACAGGGGTTCAGCCCCAGCATTTT
NA TRBJ2-5 TRBV6-1 TRBD2 CASSPGTSGSFIGQETQYF TGTGCCAGCAGTCCTGGGACTAGCGGGAGCTTTATAGGCCAAGAGACCCAGTACTTC
NA TRBJ1-1 TRBV7-9 NA CASSLWDPGPNLNTEAFF TGTGCCAGCAGCTTATGGGACCCGGGGCCTAACTTGAACACTGAAGCTTTCTTT
few TRBJ1-2 TRBV2 NA CASSEDSGGNYGYTF TGTGCCAGCAGTGAAGATTCCGGCGGTAACTATGGCTACACCTTC
NA TRBJ2-7 TRBV7-6 TRBD1 CASSSGTGGYEQYF TGTGCCAGCAGCTCTGGGACAGGGGGTTACGAGCAGTACTTC
few TRBJ1-3 TRBV7-2 NA CASSPAARGGGNTIYF TGTGCCAGCAGCCCTGCGGCTAGGGGAGGTGGAAACACCATATATTTT
few TRBJ1-2 TRBV30 TRBD1 CARKGQGHYGYTF TGTGCCCGAAAAGGACAGGGCCACTATGGCTACACCTTC
NA TRBJ2-5 TRBV10-3 NA CAISGQKETQYF TGTGCCATCAGTGGGCAGAAAGAGACCCAGTACTTC
NA TRBJ2-7 TRBV12-3/TRBV12-4 TRBD1 CASSLGWDSSYEQYF TGTGCCAGCAGTTTAGGATGGGACAGTTCCTACGAGCAGTACTTC
few TRBJ1-6 TRBV20-1 NA CSARRHRDGSPLHF TGCAGTGCTAGAAGGCACAGGGATGGTTCACCCCTCCACTTT
NA TRBJ2-6 TRBV2 NA CASEYGRFPGANVLTF TGTGCCAGCGAATATGGTCGGTTCCCCGGGGCCAACGTCCTGACTTTC
few TRBJ2-3 TRBV7-3 NA CASSLRQSTDTQYF TGTGCCAGCAGCTTAAGACAAAGCACAGATACGCAGTATTTT
NA TRBJ2-7 TRBV2 NA CASSESFGGRIPYEQYF TGTGCCAGCAGTGAAAGTTTTGGGGGAAGGATCCCCTACGAGCAGTACTTC
NA TRBJ2-3 TRBV27 TRBD2 CASRRLARTDTQYF TGTGCCAGCAGGCGACTAGCGCGAACAGATACGCAGTATTTT
NA TRBJ1-2 TRBV20-1 NA CSALGAGDYFHGYTF TGCAGTGCCCTGGGGGCAGGGGATTACTTTCATGGCTACACCTTC
once TRBJ1-1 TRBV10-3 NA CAIKTDQGITEAFF TGTGCCATCAAAACTGACCAGGGGATCACTGAAGCTTTCTTT
NA TRBJ2-7 TRBV6-5 NA CASSLYGTLYF TGTGCCAGCAGTTTATACGGGACCCTGTACTTC
few TRBJ1-1 TRBV5-4 NA CASSSQGYTEAFF TGTGCCAGCAGCTCACAGGGTTACACTGAAGCTTTCTTT
few TRBJ2-1 TRBV20-1 TRBD1 CSADRANEQFF TGCAGTGCTGACAGGGCGAATGAGCAGTTCTTC
NA TRBJ1-1 TRBV7-6 NA CASSFDSTEAFF TGTGCCAGCAGCTTCGATAGCACTGAAGCTTTCTTC
NA TRBJ2-3 TRBV24-1 TRBD1 CATSSGTTGGADTQYF TGTGCCACCAGTTCTGGCACAACAGGGGGCGCAGATACGCAGTATTTT
NA TRBJ1-5 TRBV19 TRBD1 CASIAGQSYSNQPQHF TGTGCCAGTATTGCGGGACAGTCGTATAGCAATCAGCCCCAGCATTTT